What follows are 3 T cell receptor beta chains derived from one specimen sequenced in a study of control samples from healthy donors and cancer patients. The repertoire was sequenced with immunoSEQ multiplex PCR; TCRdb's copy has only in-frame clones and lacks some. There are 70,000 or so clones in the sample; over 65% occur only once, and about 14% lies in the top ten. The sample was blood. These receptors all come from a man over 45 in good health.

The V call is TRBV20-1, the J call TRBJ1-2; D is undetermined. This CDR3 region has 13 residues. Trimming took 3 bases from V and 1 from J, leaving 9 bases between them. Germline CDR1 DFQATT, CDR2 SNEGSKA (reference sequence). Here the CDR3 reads CSASDGDNYGYTF. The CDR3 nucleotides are TGCAGTGCTAGTGATGGGGATAACTATGGCTACACCTTC.

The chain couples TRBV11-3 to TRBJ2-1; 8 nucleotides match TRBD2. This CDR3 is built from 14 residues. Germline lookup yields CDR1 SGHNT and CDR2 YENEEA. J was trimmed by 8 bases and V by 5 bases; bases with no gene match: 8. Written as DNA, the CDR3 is TGTGCCAGCAGCCGGAGGACTAGCTTCGATGAGCAGTTCTTC. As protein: CASSRRTSFDEQFF.

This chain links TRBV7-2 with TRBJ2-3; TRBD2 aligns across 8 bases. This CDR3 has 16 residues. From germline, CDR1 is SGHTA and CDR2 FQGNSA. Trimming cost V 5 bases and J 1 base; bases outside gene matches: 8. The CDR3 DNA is TGTGCCAGCAGCGAAAGAGCGGGAGAAGGCACAGATACGCAGTATTTT. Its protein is CASSERAGEGTDTQYF.